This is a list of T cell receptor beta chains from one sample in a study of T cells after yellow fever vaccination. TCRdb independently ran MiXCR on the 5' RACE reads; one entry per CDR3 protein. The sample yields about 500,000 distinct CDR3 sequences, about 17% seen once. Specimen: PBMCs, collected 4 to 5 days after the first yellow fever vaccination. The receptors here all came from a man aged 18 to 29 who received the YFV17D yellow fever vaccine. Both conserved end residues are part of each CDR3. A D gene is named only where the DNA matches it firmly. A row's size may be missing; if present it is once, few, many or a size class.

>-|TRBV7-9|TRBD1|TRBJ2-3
CASSLAWTGSTDTQYF
TGTGCCAGCAGCTTAGCGTGGACAGGGTCCACAGATACGCAGTATTTT
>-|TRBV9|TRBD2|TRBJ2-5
CASSVGRVRETQYF
TGTGCCAGCAGCGTTGGGAGGGTACGGGAGACCCAGTACTTC
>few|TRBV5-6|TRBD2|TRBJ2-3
CASSLGLAITDTQYF
TGTGCCAGCAGCTTGGGACTAGCCATCACAGATACGCAGTATTTT
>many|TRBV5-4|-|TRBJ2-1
CASSLEDNEQFF
TGTGCCAGCAGCTTGGAGGACAATGAGCAGTTCTTC
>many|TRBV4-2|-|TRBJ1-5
CASSQGQERPQHF
TGTGCCAGCAGCCAAGGACAGGAGAGGCCCCAGCATTTT
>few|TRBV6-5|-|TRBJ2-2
CASSYPSGTGELFF
TGTGCCAGCAGTTACCCCTCCGGAACCGGGGAGCTGTTTTTT
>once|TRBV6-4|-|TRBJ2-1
CASSEGGAPSEQFF
TGTGCCAGCAGTGAAGGCGGGGCGCCCAGTGAGCAGTTCTTC
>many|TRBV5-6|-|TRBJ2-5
CASSLKQFQETQYF
TGTGCCAGCAGCTTGAAACAGTTCCAAGAGACCCAGTACTTC
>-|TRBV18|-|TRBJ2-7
CASSPQQGSYEQYF
TGTGCCAGCTCACCACAACAGGGCTCCTACGAGCAGTACTTC
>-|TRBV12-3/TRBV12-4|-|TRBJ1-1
CASSWGGGETEAFF
TGTGCCAGCAGTTGGGGGGGAGGGGAAACTGAAGCTTTCTTT
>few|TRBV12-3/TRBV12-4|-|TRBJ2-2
CASSLARTTGELFF
TGTGCCAGCAGTTTAGCTAGAACCACCGGGGAGCTGTTTTTT
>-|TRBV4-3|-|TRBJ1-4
CASSQDPGTREEKLFF
TGCGCCAGCAGCCAAGATCCCGGGACCCGGGAGGAAAAACTGTTTTTT
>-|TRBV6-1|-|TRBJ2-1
CASMAGSSYNEQFF
TGTGCCAGCATGGCGGGGAGCTCCTACAATGAGCAGTTCTTC
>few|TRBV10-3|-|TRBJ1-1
CASRSRGAEGAFF
TGTGCCAGTCGTAGCCGGGGGGCCGAGGGGGCTTTCTTT
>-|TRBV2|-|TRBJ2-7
CASSEGGAYEQYF
TGTGCCAGCAGTGAGGGCGGGGCCTACGAGCAGTACTTC
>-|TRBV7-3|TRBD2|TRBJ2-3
CASSLYGTSSTDTQYF
TGTGCCAGCAGCTTATATGGGACTAGTTCCACAGATACGCAGTATTTT
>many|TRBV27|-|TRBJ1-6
CASSLGATYNSPLHF
TGTGCCAGCAGTTTGGGGGCAACATATAATTCACCCCTCCACTTT
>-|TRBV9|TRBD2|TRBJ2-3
CASSVATSIAGADTQYF
TGTGCCAGCAGCGTAGCTACGTCGATAGCGGGGGCAGATACGCAGTATTTT
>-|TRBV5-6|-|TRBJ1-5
CASSLWGRGSNQPQHF
TGTGCCAGCAGCTTGTGGGGTCGTGGGAGCAATCAGCCCCAGCATTTT
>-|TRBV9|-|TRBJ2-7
CASSVFPDGYEQYF
TGTGCCAGCAGCGTATTCCCCGACGGCTACGAGCAGTACTTC
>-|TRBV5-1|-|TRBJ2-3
CASSLAPLGPDTQYF
TGCGCCAGCAGCTTGGCTCCCCTGGGCCCAGATACGCAGTATTTT
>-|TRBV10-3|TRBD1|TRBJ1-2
CAISEPPTGASYGYTF
TGTGCCATCAGTGAGCCCCCGACAGGGGCTAGCTATGGCTACACCTTC
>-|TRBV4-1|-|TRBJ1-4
CASSQGGLPPEKLFF
TGCGCCAGCAGCCAAGGGGGTCTGCCCCCTGAAAAACTGTTTTTT
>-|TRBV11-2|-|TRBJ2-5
CASSLDSRRWETQYF
TGTGCCAGCAGTCTTGACAGCCGAAGGTGGGAGACCCAGTACTTC
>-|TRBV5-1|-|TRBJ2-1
CASSLAAGGVYNEQFF
TGCGCCAGCAGCTTGGCCGCAGGGGGGGTATACAATGAGCAGTTCTTC
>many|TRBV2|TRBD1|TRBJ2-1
CASSRDRGFKDEQFF
TGTGCCAGCAGTAGGGACAGGGGGTTTAAGGATGAGCAGTTCTTC
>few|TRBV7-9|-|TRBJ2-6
CASSLLPGQAF
TGTGCCAGCAGCTTACTCCCAGGCCAGGCTTTC
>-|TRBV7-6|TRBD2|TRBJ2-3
CASSSGTRWTDTQYF
TGTGCCAGCAGCTCCGGGACTAGATGGACAGATACGCAGTATTTT
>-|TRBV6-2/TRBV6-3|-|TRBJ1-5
CASSPRLDGSRQPQHF
TGTGCCAGCAGTCCCCGCCTGGACGGATCAAGGCAGCCCCAGCATTTT
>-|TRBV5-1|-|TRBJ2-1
CASSLFVGGGNEQFF
TGCGCCAGCAGCCTCTTTGTCGGGGGAGGTAATGAGCAGTTCTTC
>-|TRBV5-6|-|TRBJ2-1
CASSLQGQGRRNEQFF
TGTGCCAGCAGCTTGCAAGGGCAGGGGAGAAGGAATGAGCAGTTCTTC
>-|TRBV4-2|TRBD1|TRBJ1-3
CASSLRQGTSGNTIYF
TGTGCCAGCAGCCTCCGACAGGGGACCTCTGGAAACACCATATATTTT
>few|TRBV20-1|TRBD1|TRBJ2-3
CSASRDRGLDTQYF
TGCAGTGCTAGCCGGGACAGGGGGCTCGATACGCAGTATTTT
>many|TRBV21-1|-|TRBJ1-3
CASSKDVLSGNTIYF
TGTGCCAGCAGCAAAGATGTCCTCTCTGGAAACACCATATATTTT
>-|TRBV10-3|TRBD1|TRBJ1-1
CAIRDLDRGVVTEAFF
TGTGCCATCAGGGACTTGGACAGGGGCGTGGTCACTGAAGCTTTCTTT
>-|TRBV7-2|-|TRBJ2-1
CASSGTGMGTAYNEQFF
TGTGCCAGCAGCGGAACCGGGATGGGTACTGCTTACAATGAGCAGTTCTTC
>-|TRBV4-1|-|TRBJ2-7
CASGPGLIYEQYF
TGTGCCAGCGGCCCCGGGCTCATCTACGAGCAGTACTTC
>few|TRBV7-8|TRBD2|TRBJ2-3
CASSWRGGNTDTQYF
TGTGCCAGCAGCTGGCGCGGGGGGAACACAGATACGCAGTATTTT
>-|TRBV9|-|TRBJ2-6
CASSVEASSANVLTF
TGTGCCAGCAGCGTAGAGGCGTCTTCGGCCAACGTCCTGACTTTC
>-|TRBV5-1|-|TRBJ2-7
CASSLAGGTGRTAYEQYF
TGCGCCAGCAGCTTGGCCGGCGGAACAGGGCGGACAGCCTACGAGCAGTACTTC
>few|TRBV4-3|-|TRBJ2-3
CASSQDGKGLDTQYF
TGCGCCAGCAGCCAAGATGGGAAGGGTCTAGATACGCAGTATTTT
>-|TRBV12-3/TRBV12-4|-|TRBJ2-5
CASSWVAETQYF
TGTGCCAGCAGCTGGGTAGCAGAGACCCAGTACTTC
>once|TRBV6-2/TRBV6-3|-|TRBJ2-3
CASKTGADTQYF
TGTGCCAGCAAGACAGGAGCAGATACGCAGTATTTT
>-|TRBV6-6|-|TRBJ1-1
CASGTGGTFF
TGTGCCAGCGGGACCGGAGGAACTTTCTTT
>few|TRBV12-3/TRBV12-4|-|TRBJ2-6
CASRRGLITSSGANVLTF
TGTGCCAGCAGAAGAGGACTGATAACCAGCTCTGGGGCCAACGTCCTGACTTTC
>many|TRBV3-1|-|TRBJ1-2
CASSQGASGVGPGYGYTF
TGTGCCAGCAGCCAAGGAGCTTCGGGGGTCGGGCCTGGCTATGGCTACACCTTC
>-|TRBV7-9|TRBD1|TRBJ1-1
CASSPGQGAIEAFF
TGTGCCAGCAGCCCCGGACAGGGGGCTATTGAAGCTTTCTTT
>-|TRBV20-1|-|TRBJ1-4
CSASYGGVGTNEKLFF
TGCAGTGCTAGTTACGGAGGCGTAGGAACTAATGAAAAACTGTTTTTT
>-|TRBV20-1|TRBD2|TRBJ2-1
CSARDFQRGNNEQFF
TGCAGTGCTAGAGATTTCCAGCGGGGCAACAATGAGCAGTTCTTC
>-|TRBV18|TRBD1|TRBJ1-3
CASSPTGGATSGNTIYF
TGTGCCAGCTCACCAACAGGGGGCGCAACCTCTGGAAACACCATATATTTT
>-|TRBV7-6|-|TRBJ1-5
CASSLDPGQPQHF
TGTGCCAGCAGCTTAGATCCCGGGCAGCCCCAGCATTTT
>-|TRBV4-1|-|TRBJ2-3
CASRPEPTDTQYF
TGCGCCAGCAGACCGGAGCCCACAGATACGCAGTATTTT
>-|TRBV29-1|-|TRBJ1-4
CSVVPYRANEKLFF
TGCAGCGTTGTTCCGTACCGGGCTAATGAAAAACTGTTTTTT
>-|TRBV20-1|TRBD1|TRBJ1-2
CSAGQGGLYGYTF
TGCAGTGCCGGACAGGGTGGGCTCTATGGCTACACCTTC
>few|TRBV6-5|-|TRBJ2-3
CASSYATLTDTQYF
TGTGCCAGCAGTTACGCCACCCTCACAGATACGCAGTATTTT